Each of the 19 T cell receptor beta chains below was sequenced from the same sample in a study of T cell repertoires in cytomegalovirus infection. These receptors' antigens are unknown. Each CDR3 protein is one row after TCRdb ran MiXCR on the reads. The sample has some 220,000 distinct CDR3 sequences; 35% to 40% are singletons. The specimen comprised CD8+ T cells from cultured PBMCs, sampled from culture after CMV antigen stimulation. Every receptor here comes from a human donor in good health (CMV status not recorded). Some clones in this sample may be carry-over from other donors' samples.

This clonotype was observed a handful of times. This chain's CDR3 is CASRDRAATGELFF. The CDR3 DNA sequence: TGTGCCAGCAGAGACAGGGCGGCCACCGGGGAGCTGTTTTTT. V and J are TRBV11-3 and TRBJ2-2; 7 bases match TRBD1. The CDR3 has 14 amino acids. The germline V gene has CDR1 SGHNT and CDR2 YENEEA. With 6 bases clipped from V and 4 bases from J, the junction kept 5 bases outside the gene matches.

The chain is built from TRBV28 and TRBJ2-5, with 7 bases identical to TRBD2. Germline-derived CDR1 and CDR2 are MDHEN and SYDVKM. This CDR3 spans 15 amino acids. The V segment lost 1 base and the J segment 2 bases; nucleotides outside the gene matches: 4. This chain's CDR3 is CASSLLRGKQETQYF. The CDR3 DNA reads as TGTGCCAGCAGTTTATTGCGGGGGAAACAAGAGACCCAGTACTTC. The full variable domain, with the rest looked up from reference TRBV28 and TRBJ2-5, is DVKVTQSSRYLVKRTGEKVFLECVQDMDHENMFWYRQDPGLGLRLIYFSYDVKMKEKGDIPEGYSVSREKKERFSLILESASTNQTSMYLCASSLLRGKQETQYFGPGTRLLVL.

J is TRBJ2-1 and V is TRBV7-1, with 8 nucleotides matching TRBD2. TRBV7-1 is annotated as an ORF whose role is uncertain. The CDR3 sequence is 12 residues long. After removal of 5 bases from V and 7 bases from J, the junction contained 1 base not matched to a gene. CDR3 in DNA: TGTGCCAGCAGCAGACTAGCGAATGAGCAGTTCTTC. It specifies CASSRLANEQFF.

The chain uses TRBV12-3 or TRBV12-4 and TRBJ2-1; 11 nucleotides match TRBD2. Germline trimming cut 4 bases from V and 7 bases from J; bases unmatched to any gene: 6. The CDR3 is 15 residues long. The CDR3 nucleotides read TGTGCCAGCAGTTCAACTAGCGGGAGCAGGAATGAGCAGTTCTTC. Its translation: CASSSTSGSRNEQFF.

This clonotype turned up a few times. V and J are TRBV27 and TRBJ1-2, with 7 bases lining up with TRBD1. With V trimmed by 7 bases and J by 1 base, 12 bases remained unmatched. This CDR3 comprises 16 residues. In germline, CDR1 is MNHEY, CDR2 SMNVEV (reference sequence). CDR3 coding DNA: TGTGCCAGCACCTTCACTGGAGGGGGCTATAACTATGGCTACACCTTC. Translation gives CASTFTGGGYNYGYTF.

In this sample, this clonotype turned up many times. This chain joins TRBV7-3 and TRBJ2-7; 7 nucleotides align to TRBD1. The CDR3 runs to 13 residues. Looked up from germline, CDR1 is SGHTA and CDR2 is FQGTGA. The V gene end was trimmed by 5 bases and the J gene end by 3 bases; junction bases not matched to a gene: 4. CDR3 DNA: TGTGCCAGCAGCGTGGGACAGTACTACGAGCAGTACTTC. Its protein product is CASSVGQYYEQYF.

A remark on this clonotype: A read error is possible here, since a much larger clone lies one base away. The chain carries TRBV7-4 and TRBJ1-5; 8 bases agree with TRBD1. CDR1 is SGHVT, CDR2 SQSDAQ, per germline. The CDR3 is 14 amino acids. The J segment lost 10 bases and the V segment lost 7 bases, leaving 12 bases of the junction unmatched. The CDR3 nucleotides are TGTGCCAGCAACCGCGGACAGGGAGACGACCCCCAGCATTTT. Its protein product is CASNRGQGDDPQHF.

The V call is TRBV6-1, the J call TRBJ1-2; 12 bases are a match to TRBD1. J lost 8 bases, V lost 5 bases, and 15 bases had no gene match. The V gene's germline CDR1 is MNHNS and CDR2 SASEGT. This CDR3 is 17 amino acids long. The CDR3 nucleotides are TGTGCCAGCAGTTCCGGGACAGGGGGCGCCACCCTTCGGGGCTACACCTTC. It encodes CASSSGTGGATLRGYTF.

There are many counts of this clonotype. The chain uses TRBV7-8 and TRBJ2-5; perhaps TRBD2 as D (5 bases). Germline CDR1 and CDR2: SGHVS and FQNEAQ. With 0 bases removed from V and 2 bases from J, the gap between germline ends came to 16 bases. There are 17 residues in the CDR3. The CDR3 reads CASSLASHGGFQETQYF. In nucleotides, the CDR3 is TGTGCCAGCAGCTTAGCTTCCCATGGCGGGTTTCAAGAGACCCAGTACTTC.

The chain couples TRBV29-1 to TRBJ1-1; 7 nucleotides align to TRBD1. CDR1 is SQVTM and CDR2 is ANQGSEA in the germline V gene. J gave up 5 bases and V 4 bases, and 7 bases lay outside the gene matches. The CDR3 loop spans 13 amino acids. CDR3 bases: TGCAGCGTTGCCAGGGGGGTATATACTGAAGCTTTCTTT. Encoded protein: CSVARGVYTEAFF.

The J gene is TRBJ2-1, the V gene TRBV20-1; TRBD1 is a possible D gene (5 bases). Trimming removed 0 bases from V and 0 bases from J, with 21 bases in between. CDR1 DFQATT and CDR2 SNEGSKA come from the germline V gene (reference sequence). CDR3 length equals 19 residues. The CDR3 bases are TGCAGTGCTAGAGATTTCTCCCCTTTGACAGAGAGCTCCTACAATGAGCAGTTCTTC. It translates to CSARDFSPLTESSYNEQFF.

The rearrangement links TRBV9 to TRBJ1-2, with a possible D match to TRBD1 (5 bases). Between the trimmed V and J ends, which lost 3 bases and 3 bases, there was a span of 15 bases. This CDR3 contains 15 residues. CDR1 and CDR2 from the germline V gene are SGDLS and YYNGEE. CDR3 residues: CASSADSFGDYGYTF. CDR3 DNA sequence: TGTGCCAGCAGCGCAGACAGCTTTGGAGACTATGGCTACACCTTC.

This chain links TRBV5-4 with TRBJ2-4; D is ambiguous. CDR3 length: 13 amino acids. CDR1 is SGHNT and CDR2 is YYREEE in the germline V gene (reference sequence). Trimming cost V 4 bases and J 1 base, with 6 bases left between them. CDR3 in amino acids: CASSLPAKNIQYF. The DNA of the CDR3 is TGTGCCAGCAGCCTCCCCGCCAAAAACATTCAGTACTTC.

This clonotype was detected a few times. This sequence joins TRBV12-3 or TRBV12-4 and TRBJ1-1; D is perhaps TRBD1 (5 bases). CDR3 size: 15 residues. Trimming pared 5 bases from V and 9 bases from J, leaving 22 bases between. As DNA, the CDR3 is TGTGCCAGCAGTCCCTCGGCCGAGGGGCCTCTGAAAGCTTTCTTT. Residues: CASSPSAEGPLKAFF.

In its sample, this clonotype was seen a few times. The chain is built from TRBV28 and TRBJ1-4, with D possibly being TRBD1 (5 bases). Trimming stripped 5 bases from V and 0 bases from J, with 10 bases between. The germline V gene has CDR1 MDHEN and CDR2 SYDVKM. This CDR3 contains 15 residues. The CDR3 DNA is TGTGCCAGCAGTGGCGACAGTCCAACTAATGAAAAACTGTTTTTT. Its translation: CASSGDSPTNEKLFF.

The genes are TRBV25-1 and TRBJ1-2; D gene ambiguous. The CDR3 is made up of 12 amino acids. Germline V gene data show CDR1 as MGHDK and CDR2 as SYGVNS. V lost 1 base and J lost 8, with 8 bases in between. The chain's CDR3 is CASSELGWGYTF. The CDR3 DNA is TGTGCCAGCAGTGAATTGGGGTGGGGCTACACCTTC.

This chain connects TRBV10-3 to TRBJ2-5; D is perhaps TRBD2 (6 bases). CDR3 length: 12 residues. V was trimmed by 10 bases and J by 9 bases, leaving 18 bases between them. CDR1 and CDR2 (germline): ENHRY, SYGVKD. The CDR3 sequence is CATTGGNGAQYF. For the CDR3, the DNA is TGTGCCACCACCGGGGGTAATGGGGCCCAGTACTTC.

This clonotype was seen a few times. DNA for the CDR3: TGTGCCAGAGGGATGACAGGGGATCGGTCTTCCGGGATCGATGAGCAGTTCTTC. Translating gives CARGMTGDRSSGIDEQFF. The V and J genes are TRBV2 and TRBJ2-1; the match to TRBD1 covers 8 bases. The CDR3 contains 18 residues. Germline V CDR1 and CDR2: SNHLY, FYNNEI. The V and J ends lost 9 bases and 8 bases, in that order; junction bases with no gene match: 24.

This chain joins TRBV20-1 and TRBJ2-1, with 10 bases aligning to TRBD2. Trimming at V came to 5 bases and at J to 2 bases, leaving 6 bases not matched to a gene. CDR1 is DFQATT, CDR2 SNEGSKA, per germline (reference sequence). CDR3 length: 15 residues. CDR3 residues: CSAPPGLAPYNEQFF. The CDR3 region has the DNA TGCAGTGCTCCACCGGGACTAGCGCCCTACAATGAGCAGTTCTTC.